The T cell receptor (beta chain) described here comes from a study of blood T cell repertoires in COVID-19. CDR3 size: 16 residues. From germline, CDR1 is LNHDA and CDR2 SQIVND (reference sequence). V was clipped by 6 bases and J by 8 bases, with 22 bases between them. Cohort 3 recovered donors had two negative PCRs, clearance, or symptom resolution. TCRdb's copy holds only in-frame clones and misses some; the assay was immunoSEQ multiplex PCR. The table shows roughly 300,000 clones, with 92% occurring only once. The TCR comes from a woman younger than 45 who had recovered from COVID-19. The rearrangement uses TRBV19 and TRBJ1-4, with a possible D match to TRBD1 (5 bases). Sequenced material: PBMCs or T cells enriched from blood (not recorded which). The CDR3 here is CASSEYPGLGAEKLFF. The CDR3 region has the DNA TGTGCCAGTAGCGAATATCCGGGACTCGGGGCGGAAAAACTGTTTTTT.